Presented here are 22 T cell receptor beta chains from one specimen sequenced in a study of T cell repertoires in cytomegalovirus infection. One entry per CDR3 protein results from TCRdb running MiXCR on the reads. This sample carries a few hundred thousand distinct CDR3 sequences, approximately 26% of them seen once, and the ten largest clones take over 10%. Sequencing was done on a sample of PBMCs. The receptors come from a human donor in good health (CMV status not recorded). Some clones in this sample may be carry-over from other donors' samples.

This clonotype was recorded a few times. The chain has TRBV28 and TRBJ1-5, with 8 bases fitting TRBD1. Losses at the gene ends were 1 base for V and 6 bases for J; bases not matched to a gene: 5. The CDR3 sequence is 15 residues long. Germline values: CDR1 MDHEN, CDR2 SYDVKM. This CDR3 reads CASSLFGQGIQPQHF. The CDR3 coding sequence is TGTGCCAGCAGTTTATTCGGACAGGGAATTCAGCCCCAGCATTTT.

The chain carries TRBV12-3 or TRBV12-4 and TRBJ2-2; 7 bases fit TRBD1. The V segment lost 2 bases and the J segment 7 bases; nucleotides outside the gene matches: 7. The CDR3 totals 15 residues. CDR3 in amino acids: CASSLMTGSGGELFF. The CDR3 DNA reads TGTGCCAGCAGTTTAATGACAGGGTCTGGCGGGGAGCTGTTTTTT.

This clonotype was observed a few times. The CDR3 coding sequence is TGTGCCAGCAGTGAGATGTTGGCGGGGAACACTGAAGCTTTCTTT. Its translation: CASSEMLAGNTEAFF. This chain connects TRBV6-1 to TRBJ1-1; D gene ambiguous. V was trimmed by 3 bases and J by 1 base, leaving 12 bases between them. The CDR3 covers 15 residues. Germline V gives CDR1 MNHNS, CDR2 SASEGT.

The chain uses TRBV6-1 and TRBJ2-5, with D perhaps matching TRBD2 (7 bases). The germline V and J ends were trimmed by 7 bases and 4 bases, with 16 bases remaining between them. The CDR3 has 14 residues. Per the germline V gene, CDR1 is MNHNS and CDR2 is SASEGT. The CDR3 spells CASTIQGGAETQYF. CDR3 bases: TGTGCCAGCACCATACAAGGGGGGGCAGAGACCCAGTACTTC.

This clonotype was seen many times. V is TRBV5-6 and J is TRBJ2-3; D is perhaps TRBD2 (5 bases). The CDR3 consists of 19 residues. The ends were cut back, 0 bases at V and 0 bases at J, with 20 bases in the middle. In germline, CDR1 is SGHDT, CDR2 YYEEEE. CDR3 nucleotides: TGTGCCAGCAGCTTGGATATACGGAGGCTCTCTGCTAGCACAGATACGCAGTATTTT. This gives the protein CASSLDIRRLSASTDTQYF.

This chain uses TRBV6-1 with TRBJ2-1, with 14 bases aligning to TRBD2. Germline values: CDR1 MNHNS, CDR2 SASEGT. Trimming took 3 bases from V and 7 from J; bases not matched to a gene: 11. The CDR3 consists of 18 residues. Here the CDR3 DNA reads TGTGCCAGCAGTGAGGGACTAGCGGGAGCTGGTAGTTATAATGAGCAGTTCTTC. This gives the protein CASSEGLAGAGSYNEQFF.

The J gene is TRBJ2-1, the V gene TRBV28; 10 bases line up with TRBD2. This CDR3 is built from 14 residues. V dropped 7 bases and J dropped 7; count of bases not matched to a gene: 7. Germline V gene lookup returns CDR1 MDHEN and CDR2 SYDVKM. CDR3 sequence: CASTPGLASNEQFF. The DNA for the CDR3 is TGTGCCAGCACTCCGGGACTAGCGTCGAATGAGCAGTTCTTC. The full variable domain, completed using reference TRBV28 and TRBJ2-1, is DVKVTQSSRYLVKRTGEKVFLECVQDMDHENMFWYRQDPGLGLRLIYFSYDVKMKEKGDIPEGYSVSREKKERFSLILESASTNQTSMYLCASTPGLASNEQFFGPGTRLTVL.

The J gene is TRBJ2-7, the V gene TRBV7-6; TRBD1 might be the D (6 bases). The CDR3 loop spans 15 amino acids. CDR1 is SGHVS, CDR2 FNYEAQ, per germline. V was trimmed by 2 bases and J by 3 bases, leaving 14 bases between them. This CDR3 reads CASSLSPSGDYEQYF. The CDR3, as DNA: TGTGCCAGCAGCTTATCCCCTTCAGGGGACTACGAGCAGTACTTC.

This clonotype was counted between two and nine times. The rearrangement links TRBV7-8 to TRBJ1-1; possibly TRBD1 for D (5 bases). Trimming shortened V by 2 bases and J by 5 bases, and 18 bases separated the two germline ends. CDR1 and CDR2 from the germline V gene are SGHVS and FQNEAQ. CDR3 length equals 16 residues. CDR3 in DNA: TGTGCCAGCAGCTTAACAGGTATAAAGGAATTAACTGAAGCTTTCTTT. This gives the protein CASSLTGIKELTEAFF.

This clonotype was seen many times. The chain employs TRBV7-8 and TRBJ1-5, with a weak D call TRBD1 (5 bases). Germline V lookup: CDR1 SGHVS, CDR2 FQNEAQ. This CDR3 has 17 amino acids. V lost 2 bases to trimming and J lost 4 bases, with 18 bases between them. CDR3 nucleotide sequence: TGTGCCAGCAGCTTATCCGACGGGGGGATACGAAATCAGCCCCAGCATTTT. Its protein product is CASSLSDGGIRNQPQHF.

In this sample, this clonotype turned up a few times. This chain uses TRBV6-1 with TRBJ2-1, with a tentative D call TRBD1 (5 bases). Germline CDR1 is MNHNS and CDR2 is SASEGT. Trimming removed 6 bases at V and 6 bases at J, with 12 bases between. The CDR3 consists of 13 residues. The CDR3 region has the DNA TGTGCCAGCAGCTCCGGACAATTCAATGAGCAGTTCTTC. This gives the protein CASSSGQFNEQFF.

This clonotype has just a few counts. The V gene is TRBV11-2, the J gene TRBJ2-3; D is uncertain. This CDR3 is 17 amino acids long. The V gene lost 5 bases and the J gene lost 2 bases, with 20 bases spanning the gap. Germline V gene data show CDR1 as SGHAT and CDR2 as FQNNGV. In DNA form, the CDR3 reads TGTGCCAGCAGCGCAGGCCTGATTCAGGAAAACACAGATACGCAGTATTTT. This translates into CASSAGLIQENTDTQYF.

This clonotype has at least ten counts. The V call is TRBV7-2, the J call TRBJ1-4; tentatively, D is TRBD1 (6 bases). The V and J ends lost 0 bases and 8 bases respectively, with 13 bases between them. Germline CDR1 reads SGHTA; CDR2 reads FQGNSA. This CDR3 spans 15 amino acids. CDR3: CASSLAPGAEEKLFF. The CDR3 region has the DNA TGTGCCAGCAGCTTAGCCCCGGGGGCAGAAGAAAAACTGTTTTTT.

This chain joins TRBV25-1 and TRBJ2-1; a weak D match, TRBD1 (5 bases). Germline CDR1 is MGHDK and CDR2 is SYGVNS. Between the trimmed V and J ends, which lost 1 base and 3 bases, there was a span of 13 bases. This CDR3 has 16 amino acids. DNA of the CDR3: TGTGCCAGCAGTGAATTTGGGGAAGGGGACTACAATGAGCAGTTCTTC. The encoded protein is CASSEFGEGDYNEQFF.

This clonotype came up a few times. The V and J genes are TRBV25-1 and TRBJ2-5; 7 bases align to TRBD1. V shed 4 bases and J 6 bases; nucleotides not matched to a gene: 11. The germline gives CDR1 MGHDK, CDR2 SYGVNS. CDR3 length: 15 residues. The CDR3 nucleotides are TGTGCCAGCAGTGGATCGCTGACAGGGCGACAGACCCAGTACTTC. It is translated as CASSGSLTGRQTQYF. The complete variable domain, with remaining parts taken from reference TRBV25-1 and TRBJ2-5, reads EADIYQTPRYLVIGTGKKITLECSQTMGHDKMYWYQQDPGMELHLIHYSYGVNSTEKGDLSSESTVSRIRTEHFPLTLESARPSHTSQYLCASSGSLTGRQTQYFGPGTRLLVL.

The chain carries TRBV7-2 and TRBJ1-5, with D unclear. The V end was cut by 1 base, the J end by 1 base, with 11 bases between. The CDR3 totals 16 residues. From germline, CDR1 is SGHTA and CDR2 FQGNSA. This CDR3 reads CASSLVSGFSNQPQHF. The CDR3, as DNA: TGTGCCAGCAGCTTAGTATCCGGGTTCAGCAATCAGCCCCAGCATTTT.

The chain couples TRBV5-1 to TRBJ2-3; a possible D gene is TRBD2 (5 bases). This CDR3 region has 14 residues. The V end lost 1 base, the J end lost 2 bases, and 8 bases lay between the germline ends. In germline, CDR1 is SGHRS, CDR2 YFSETQ. The CDR3 DNA reads TGCGCCAGCAGCTTGACTAGGTCCACAGATACGCAGTATTTT. This codes for CASSLTRSTDTQYF.

This rearrangement joins TRBV6-5 to TRBJ2-7, with 10 bases matching TRBD2. Germline assignment: CDR1 MNHEY and CDR2 SVGAGI. After removal of 6 bases from V and 4 bases from J, the junction contained 12 bases not matched to a gene. There are 16 residues in the CDR3. CDR3 loop: CASRPRPSGRTYEQYF. CDR3 DNA sequence: TGTGCCAGCAGACCGCGGCCTAGCGGGAGAACGTACGAGCAGTACTTC.

The chain combines TRBV12-3 or TRBV12-4 with TRBJ2-3; 7 nucleotides align to TRBD2. The CDR3 is made up of 14 amino acids. V was pared by 3 bases and J by 8 bases, with 8 bases of the junction left unmatched. The chain's CDR3 is CASSLGGSVGTQYF. In DNA, the CDR3 is TGTGCCAGCAGTTTGGGGGGGAGCGTAGGTACGCAGTATTTT.

J is TRBJ2-3 and V is TRBV7-9; D unclear. The CDR3 spans 13 residues. Trimming cost V 5 bases and J 11 bases, with 17 bases left between them. Germline V CDR1 and CDR2: SEHNR, FQNEAQ (reference sequence). The CDR3 is CASSPPEPEVQYF. In DNA form, the CDR3 reads TGTGCCAGCAGCCCCCCGGAGCCCGAGGTGCAGTATTTT.

The sample holds one count of this clonotype. The rearrangement joins TRBV19 to TRBJ2-7, with D unresolved. V lost 0 bases to trimming and J lost 0 bases, with 3 bases between them. Germline-derived CDR1 and CDR2 are LNHDA and SQIVND (reference sequence). CDR3 size: 13 residues. The CDR3 sequence: CASSIDSSYEQYV. The CDR3 coding sequence is TGTGCCAGTAGTATAGACAGCTCCTACGAGCAGTACGTC.

The rearrangement links TRBV27 to TRBJ2-2; maybe TRBD2 (5 bases). The germline gives CDR1 MNHEY, CDR2 SMNVEV (reference sequence). The length of the CDR3 is 14 residues. The germline V and J ends were trimmed by 6 bases and 5 bases, with 13 bases remaining between them. The CDR3 DNA follows: TGTGCCAGCAGCGACTCCACGGGGACCGGGGAGCTGTTTTTT. This gives the protein CASSDSTGTGELFF.